One sample yielded the 25 T cell receptor beta chains listed below, sequenced in a study of graft-versus-host responses after intestinal transplantation. These receptors have no known antigen. Assay: immunoSEQ multiplex PCR; the TCRdb copy retains only in-frame clones and omits some. The top ten clones hold around 0.83% of a sample with some 90,000 clones, about four fifths of them seen once. Material: unstimulated CD4+ T cells sorted from spleen or lymph node cells, obtained before intestinal transplant. Every receptor here comes from a human donor who received an intestinal transplant.

A few counts support this clone. CDR3 amino acids: CASSLLRTGARYGYTF. The CDR3 coding sequence is TGTGCCAGCAGCTTACTAAGGACAGGGGCACGGTATGGCTACACCTTC. The chain combines TRBV5-6 with TRBJ1-2; 9 bases are shared with TRBD1. The J segment lost 5 bases and the V segment lost 2 bases, leaving 10 bases of the junction unmatched. The V gene's germline CDR1 is SGHDT and CDR2 YYEEEE. This CDR3 has 16 amino acids.

V and J are TRBV19 and TRBJ2-2; D is uncertain. The CDR3 extends over 14 amino acids. V was cut by 6 bases and J by 4 bases, with 12 bases left in between. The V gene's germline CDR1 is LNHDA and CDR2 SQIVND (reference sequence). The CDR3 nucleotides read TGTGCCAGTAGGCTGGGCGCCATCACCGGGGAGCTGTTTTTT. Its translation: CASRLGAITGELFF.

The V gene is TRBV4-1, the J gene TRBJ2-1; 11 positions match TRBD2. V lost 1 base and J lost 3; bases outside the gene matches: 5. There are 17 residues in the CDR3. CDR1 is MGHRA and CDR2 is YSYEKL in the germline V gene. CDR3 residues: CASSQVSGGANYNEQFF. CDR3 coding DNA: TGCGCCAGCAGCCAAGTTAGCGGGGGGGCTAACTACAATGAGCAGTTCTTC.

The rearrangement links TRBV5-1 to TRBJ2-5; D is perhaps TRBD2 (5 bases). The germline V and J ends were trimmed by 4 bases and 10 bases, with 17 bases remaining between them. CDR3 length equals 13 residues. Germline V gene lookup returns CDR1 SGHRS and CDR2 YFSETQ. CDR3 in amino acids: CASSPGLDGDQYF. The CDR3 nucleotides read TGCGCCAGCAGCCCGGGCCTCGACGGGGACCAGTACTTC.

The chain links TRBV6-6 to TRBJ2-7, with 7 bases aligning to TRBD1. The CDR3 covers 15 residues. From germline, CDR1 is MNHNY and CDR2 SVGAGI (reference sequence). Trimming cost V 6 bases and J 1 base; bases outside gene matches: 9. The CDR3 sequence: CASSSEGTDSYEQYF. CDR3 coding DNA: TGTGCCAGCAGCTCCGAGGGGACAGATTCCTACGAGCAGTACTTC.

This chain uses TRBV15 with TRBJ1-2, with 10 bases aligning to TRBD1. Germline V gene data show CDR1 as LNHNV and CDR2 as YYDKDF (reference sequence). With 0 bases clipped from V and 6 bases from J, the junction kept 13 bases outside the gene matches. The CDR3 has 18 amino acids. Here the CDR3 DNA reads TGTGCCACCAGCAGAGAAGGTGGGACAGGGGAAGGAAGGGATGGCTACACCTTC. It codes for CATSREGGTGEGRDGYTF. Drawing the rest from reference TRBV15 and TRBJ1-2, the complete variable domain is DAMVIQNPRYQVTQFGKPVTLSCSQTLNHNVMYWYQQKSSQAPKLLFHYYDKDFNNEADTPDNFQSRRPNTSFCFLDIRSPGLGDTAMYLCATSREGGTGEGRDGYTFGSGTRLTVV.

About this clone: A read error may produce the germline difference seen at one junction end. The V call is TRBV5-1, the J call TRBJ2-5; 12 bases agree with TRBD1. The CDR3 has 15 amino acids. CDR1 is SGHRS, CDR2 YFSETQ, per germline. The CDR3 DNA follows: TGCGCCAGCAGTTTGGGACAGGGGGCACGAGAGACCCAGTACTTC. Translating gives CASSLGQGARETQYF.

This clone has just a few counts. The V gene is TRBV28, the J gene TRBJ2-2, with D possibly matching TRBD1 (6 bases). In germline, CDR1 is MDHEN, CDR2 SYDVKM. Trimming took off 2 bases at V and 0 bases at J, with 16 bases between the two ends. The CDR3 is 18 amino acids. DNA for the CDR3: TGTGCCAGCAGTTTACTCCAGGGGATGGGCTCGAACACCGGGGAGCTGTTTTTT. This encodes CASSLLQGMGSNTGELFF. The full variable domain, its missing parts supplied by reference TRBV28 and TRBJ2-2, is DVKVTQSSRYLVKRTGEKVFLECVQDMDHENMFWYRQDPGLGLRLIYFSYDVKMKEKGDIPEGYSVSREKKERFSLILESASTNQTSMYLCASSLLQGMGSNTGELFFGEGSRLTVL.

The J gene is TRBJ2-7, the V gene TRBV19; 12 bases align to TRBD2. The CDR3 spans 15 residues. Trimming took 4 bases from V and 1 from J; bases not matched to a gene: 2. Germline assignment: CDR1 LNHDA and CDR2 SQIVND (reference sequence). CDR3 nucleotides: TGTGCCAGTAGTAGGACTAGCGGGGATTCCTACGAGCAGTACTTC. Residues: CASSRTSGDSYEQYF.

The rearrangement joins TRBV18 to TRBJ1-1, with D possibly TRBD1 on 6 matching bases. There are 15 residues in the CDR3. The V gene lost 1 base and the J gene lost 4 bases, with 13 bases spanning the gap. Germline V gene sequence: CDR1 KGHSH, CDR2 LQKENI. The chain's CDR3 is CASSPLLGAPTEAFF. The CDR3 nucleotides are TGTGCCAGCTCACCACTACTGGGGGCCCCCACTGAAGCTTTCTTT.

The chain carries TRBV29-1 and TRBJ2-1; TRBD2 matches 9 bases. Germline V gene lookup returns CDR1 SQVTM and CDR2 ANQGSEA. CDR3 length equals 13 residues. The V segment lost 4 bases and the J segment 9 bases; nucleotides outside the gene matches: 7. CDR3 sequence: CSVVLAGIGEQFF. For the CDR3, the DNA is TGCAGCGTTGTACTAGCGGGCATCGGTGAGCAGTTCTTC.

This clone was observed a single time. V is TRBV5-1 and J is TRBJ2-5; 7 nucleotides align to TRBD2. The CDR3 spans 16 residues. V was clipped by 5 bases and J by 5 bases; unmatched bases: 15. CDR1 SGHRS and CDR2 YFSETQ come from the germline V gene. The DNA of the CDR3 is TGCGCCAGCAGTTCGATCCAATGGGGGGGAGAGGAGACCCAGTACTTC. This sequence encodes CASSSIQWGGEETQYF.

This clone was recorded only once. J is TRBJ2-1 and V is TRBV2; D may be TRBD2 (5 bases). This CDR3 comprises 15 residues. Germline V gene sequence: CDR1 SNHLY, CDR2 FYNNEI. Trimming left V 2 bases short and J 2 bases short, with 10 bases between. As DNA, the CDR3 is TGTGCCAGCAGTGAAACGTTACTAGCCTACAATGAGCAGTTCTTC. Encoded protein: CASSETLLAYNEQFF.

This clone was detected only once. The genes are TRBV9 and TRBJ2-4; D is unresolved. This CDR3 is built from 16 residues. V was trimmed by 0 bases and J by 1 base, leaving 11 bases between them. Germline loops: CDR1 SGDLS, CDR2 YYNGEE. CDR3: CASSVAPGPAKNIQYF. The CDR3 DNA sequence: TGTGCCAGCAGCGTAGCCCCAGGTCCGGCCAAAAACATTCAGTACTTC.

This clone has a single count. The chain is built from TRBV7-9 and TRBJ2-6; 12 bases map to TRBD1. CDR1 and CDR2 from the germline V gene are SEHNR and FQNEAQ (reference sequence). V lost 2 bases and J lost 1; bases outside the gene matches: 3. The length of the CDR3 is 18 residues. Here the CDR3 reads CASSLLGQGASGANVLTF. CDR3 coding DNA: TGTGCCAGCAGCTTATTGGGACAGGGGGCATCTGGGGCCAACGTCCTGACTTTC. Full variable domain (rest looked up from reference TRBV7-9 and TRBJ2-6): DTGVSQNPRHKITKRGQNVTFRCDPISEHNRLYWYRQTLGQGPEFLTYFQNEAQLEKSRLLSDRFSAERPKGSFSTLEIQRTEQGDSAMYLCASSLLGQGASGANVLTFGAGSRLTVL.

The V call is TRBV7-9, the J call TRBJ2-1; 11 bases fit TRBD2. CDR1 SEHNR and CDR2 FQNEAQ come from the germline V gene (reference sequence). Trimming cost V 0 bases and J 3 bases; bases outside gene matches: 1. CDR3 length: 16 amino acids. The CDR3 bases are TGTGCCAGCAGCTTAGCACTAGCGGGGGTCTACAATGAGCAGTTCTTC. It translates to CASSLALAGVYNEQFF.

This clone was observed a single time. This rearrangement joins TRBV2 to TRBJ2-7; possible D gene TRBD2, 5 bases. CDR3 length: 13 amino acids. V was trimmed by 7 bases and J by 3 bases, leaving 13 bases between them. Germline assignment: CDR1 SNHLY and CDR2 FYNNEI. CDR3: CASTGGLHYEQYF. CDR3 nucleotide sequence: TGTGCCAGCACTGGCGGGCTGCACTACGAGCAGTACTTC.

The chain couples TRBV5-6 to TRBJ1-3; TRBD1 agrees at 7 bases. Germline V lookup: CDR1 SGHDT, CDR2 YYEEEE. V gave up 2 bases and J gave up 4 bases; unmatched junction bases: 12. The CDR3 runs to 17 residues. In DNA form, the CDR3 reads TGTGCCAGCAGCTTCAACCGACAGGGATCATGGGGAAACACCATATATTTT. Protein sequence: CASSFNRQGSWGNTIYF.

J is TRBJ2-1 and V is TRBV19; D is unresolved. The CDR3 has 13 residues. CDR1 and CDR2 from the germline V gene are LNHDA and SQIVND (reference sequence). V was shortened by 5 bases and J by 9 bases, with 14 bases between the two germline ends. CDR3 in amino acids: CASSPTGLREQFF. The CDR3 DNA follows: TGTGCCAGTAGTCCGACTGGCCTCCGTGAGCAGTTCTTC. The variable domain in full, with the rest retrieved from reference TRBV19 and TRBJ2-1, is DGGITQSPKYLFRKEGQNVTLSCEQNLNHDAMYWYRQDPGQGLRLIYYSQIVNDFQKGDIAEGYSVSREKKESFPLTVTSAQKNPTAFYLCASSPTGLREQFFGPGTRLTVL.

The chain combines TRBV2 with TRBJ1-5, with 10 bases identical to TRBD1. Looked up from germline, CDR1 is SNHLY and CDR2 is FYNNEI. The CDR3 covers 17 residues. Losses at the gene ends were 6 bases for V and 3 bases for J; bases not matched to a gene: 11. The CDR3 spells CASSRDRGIWVNQPQHF. CDR3 coding DNA: TGTGCCAGCAGCCGGGACAGGGGTATTTGGGTCAATCAGCCCCAGCATTTT.

There are a few counts of this clone. The chain couples TRBV28 to TRBJ2-7; the D gene is possibly TRBD1 (7 bases). Trimming took 6 bases from V and 2 from J, leaving 17 bases between them. The germline CDR1 and CDR2 sequences are MDHEN and SYDVKM. The CDR3 is 15 amino acids. Written as DNA, the CDR3 is TGTGCCAGCAGCCTGGGGGGACAGAAAGCCTACGAGCAGTACTTC. Protein product: CASSLGGQKAYEQYF.

This rearrangement joins TRBV19 to TRBJ1-2, with a tentative D call TRBD1 (5 bases). The germline V and J ends were trimmed by 3 bases and 2 bases, with 10 bases remaining between them. Per the germline V gene, CDR1 is LNHDA and CDR2 is SQIVND (reference sequence). This CDR3 spans 14 amino acids. The DNA of the CDR3 is TGTGCCAGTAGTATTATCCGGGGGAACTATGGCTACACCTTC. It codes for CASSIIRGNYGYTF.

The chain links TRBV9 to TRBJ2-1, with a tentative D call TRBD2 (6 bases). V gave up 3 bases and J gave up 9 bases, with 31 bases separating them. The V gene's germline CDR1 is SGDLS and CDR2 YYNGEE. The CDR3 totals 19 residues. The CDR3 sequence: CASSDSHKSGRSVGGEQFF. CDR3 DNA: TGTGCCAGCAGCGACTCCCACAAAAGCGGAAGGTCAGTCGGGGGTGAGCAGTTCTTC.

The V and J genes are TRBV19 and TRBJ1-1; the match to TRBD1 covers 7 bases. Germline CDR1 and CDR2: LNHDA and SQIVND (reference sequence). The CDR3 length is 14 residues. Trimming cost V 4 bases and J 7 bases; bases outside gene matches: 9. CDR3 amino acids: CASSTRDRPHEAFF. CDR3 DNA sequence: TGTGCCAGTAGTACCCGGGACAGACCTCATGAAGCTTTCTTT.

The chain recombines TRBV6-4 with TRBJ2-1, with 7 positions matching TRBD2. Per germline, CDR1 MRHNA and CDR2 SNTAGT. This CDR3 contains 15 residues. V was clipped by 3 bases and J by 6 bases; unmatched bases: 8. In DNA form, the CDR3 reads TGTGCCAGCAGTGAGTCCGGGAGGTGGCCCAATGAGCAGTTCTTC. Its protein product is CASSESGRWPNEQFF.